This T cell receptor (beta chain) was captured in a study of cytomegalovirus exposure and HLA in healthy donors. Across the whole study: Earlier sequencing of approximately 180 million T cells yielded approximately 100 million unique TCR beta sequences.

Amplification used 60 Vbeta primers and 13 Jbeta primers. Some clones are missing from TCRdb's copy, which holds only in-frame ones; the method was immunoSEQ multiplex PCR. The sample lists 140,000 to 150,000 clones, approximately 80% seen once, with around 3.6% in the top ten. There are a few counts of this clone. Its target is unknown. General observations from the study: As confirmed in vitro, a few CMV-associated chains were specific for CMV antigens. There were some public TCRs occurring in many donors, but most TCR sequences were rare.

The CDR3 sequence is 17 residues long. CDR1 MNHNS and CDR2 SASEGT come from the germline V gene. Between the trimmed V and J ends, which lost 4 bases and 4 bases, there was a span of 19 bases. This TCR came from a male donor in good health and CMV-seronegative. The chain has TRBV6-1 and TRBJ2-2, with D perhaps matching TRBD2 (5 bases). The material sequenced was PBMCs. In DNA, the CDR3 is TGTGCCAGCAGTGTTGCCGGGAAGCCCGAGCCCACCGGGGAGCTGTTTTTT. Translation: CASSVAGKPEPTGELFF.